The entry below describes one T cell receptor (beta chain). From its re-call of the 5' RACE reads, TCRdb lists each CDR3 protein once, without DNA. The table lists some 440,000 distinct CDR3 sequences. This CDR3 is built from 14 residues. This sample is part of a study of T cells expressing NK-cell markers. The clonotype originates from a woman aged 45-65 years in good health. Sequenced material: blood T cells: a sorted CD56 or NKG2C T cell subset, CD4+ or CD8+ T cells, or bulk PBMC T cells (not recorded which). The V gene is TRBV12-3 or TRBV12-4, the J gene TRBJ2-3; TCRdb selects TRBD1, and the lack of DNA leaves this call unchecked. CDR3 amino acids: CASSQNSGGDTQYF.